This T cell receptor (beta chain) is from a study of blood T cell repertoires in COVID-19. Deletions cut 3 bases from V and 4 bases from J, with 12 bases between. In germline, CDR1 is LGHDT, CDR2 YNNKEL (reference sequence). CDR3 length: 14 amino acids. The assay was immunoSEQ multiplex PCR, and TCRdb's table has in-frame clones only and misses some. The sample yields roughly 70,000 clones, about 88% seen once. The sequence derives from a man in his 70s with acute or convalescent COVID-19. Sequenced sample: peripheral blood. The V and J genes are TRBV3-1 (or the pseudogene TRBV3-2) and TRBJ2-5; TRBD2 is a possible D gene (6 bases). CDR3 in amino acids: CASSQEAGPETQYF. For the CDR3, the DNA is TGTGCCAGCAGCCAGGAGGCGGGGCCAGAGACCCAGTACTTC.